The entry below gives a single T cell receptor beta chain sequence along with its context. The data stem from a study of blood T cell repertoires in COVID-19. About the study: Two consecutive negative NP/OP PCR tests, clearance, or resolved symptoms defined Cohort 3 recovery.

Trimming took 6 bases from V and 6 from J; bases not matched to a gene: 6. The CDR3 runs to 14 residues. CDR1 and CDR2 (germline): ENHRY, SYGVKD. Enrolled through a virtual design, the participants were between 18 and 89 years of age and came from some 26 US areas. Only in-frame clones appear in the TCRdb table, and some are missing; sequencing was by immunoSEQ multiplex PCR. This table has about 150,000 clones, 70% to 85% appearing once. The sequencing input was PBMCs or T cells enriched from blood (not recorded which). The V gene is TRBV10-3, the J gene TRBJ1-4, with 8 bases that match TRBD1. The origin of this receptor is a woman in her 70s in a cohort exposed to, infected with or recovered from COVID-19 (not recorded which). CDR3 DNA: TGTGCCATCAGGGGACCAGGGGGCGATGAAAAACTGTTTTTT. Its translation is CAIRGPGGDEKLFF.